The 18 T cell receptor beta chains below all came from one sample that was sequenced in a study of T cell responses to AZD1222 COVID-19 vaccine. Assay: immunoSEQ multiplex PCR; the TCRdb copy retains only in-frame clones and omits some. The table has 85,000 to 130,000 clones, 80% to 90% seen once. This specimen consisted of peripheral blood, obtained on day 0 of AZD1222 vaccination. Receptor source: an adult in good health.

The rearrangement uses TRBV5-1 and TRBJ1-1; D uncertain. The CDR3 covers 14 residues. Trimming removed 1 base at V and 2 bases at J, with 9 bases between. Germline-derived CDR1 and CDR2 are SGHRS and YFSETQ. CDR3 DNA: TGCGCCAGCAGCTTGTATGTGGACAACACTGAAGCTTTCTTT. Its translation: CASSLYVDNTEAFF.

This clone was observed a single time. The rearrangement uses TRBV6-5 and TRBJ2-7, with 8 bases lining up with TRBD1. Per the germline V gene, CDR1 is MNHEY and CDR2 is SVGAGI. This CDR3 region has 15 residues. J gave up 2 bases and V 0 bases, and 3 bases lay outside the gene matches. The CDR3 DNA follows: TGTGCCAGCAGTTACTCGATACAGGGGGCCTACGAGCAGTACTTC. Translation gives CASSYSIQGAYEQYF.

The rearrangement joins TRBV6-5 to TRBJ2-5; TRBD1 agrees at 9 bases. The V segment lost 6 bases and the J segment 2 bases; nucleotides outside the gene matches: 4. There are 14 residues in the CDR3. The germline CDR1 and CDR2 sequences are MNHEY and SVGAGI. As DNA, the CDR3 is TGTGCCAGCAGCTTCGACAGGGGGCAAGAGACCCAGTACTTC. It specifies CASSFDRGQETQYF.

The chain carries TRBV5-1 and TRBJ2-2; D unresolved. Germline lookup yields CDR1 SGHRS and CDR2 YFSETQ. This CDR3 is 16 amino acids long. V lost 1 base and J lost 0, with 10 bases in between. CDR3 in amino acids: CASSLPQNANTGELFF. The DNA of the CDR3 is TGCGCCAGCAGCTTGCCACAGAATGCGAACACCGGGGAGCTGTTTTTT.

Points on this clone: Other nucleotide sequences from this sample produce the same CDR3. The chain joins TRBV6-2 or TRBV6-3 to TRBJ1-2, with TRBD1 as a possible D gene (6 bases). The germline V and J ends were trimmed by 6 bases and 7 bases, with 12 bases remaining between them. Germline loops: CDR1 MNHEY, CDR2 SVGEGT. This CDR3 region has 12 residues. Here the CDR3 reads CASSNRVGGYTF. In DNA form, the CDR3 reads TGTGCCAGCAGCAACAGGGTCGGTGGCTACACCTTC.

This clone was found once. This chain links TRBV7-9 with TRBJ1-6; unclear D gene. Germline assignment: CDR1 SEHNR and CDR2 FQNEAQ (reference sequence). Trimming left V 5 bases short and J 7 bases short, with 12 bases between. This CDR3 comprises 14 residues. For the CDR3, the DNA is TGTGCCAGCAGCGTTGGGTCCCTCAATTCACCCCTCCACTTT. It encodes CASSVGSLNSPLHF.

The CDR3 protein is CASSLRGGQNEKLFF. The CDR3 DNA is TGTGCCAGCAGCTTAAGGGGGGGTCAGAACGAAAAACTGTTTTTT. This rearrangement joins TRBV7-3 to TRBJ1-4; tentative D call: TRBD1 (5 bases). The CDR3 extends over 15 amino acids. Germline CDR1 reads SGHTA; CDR2 reads FQGTGA. The ends were cut back, 1 base at V and 8 bases at J, with 14 bases in the middle.

The V gene is TRBV30, the J gene TRBJ1-2; D not resolved. Germline CDR1 is GTSNPN and CDR2 is SVGIG (reference sequence). The V and J ends lost 5 bases and 4 bases respectively, with 17 bases between them. The CDR3 spans 14 residues. The CDR3 DNA is TGTGCCTGGCTTCCCCGACCCCGAGGCTATGGCTACACCTTC. It yields the protein CAWLPRPRGYGYTF.

The V gene is TRBV29-1, the J gene TRBJ1-1, with 9 nucleotides matching TRBD1. Germline CDR1 reads SQVTM; CDR2 reads ANQGSEA. The CDR3 loop spans 15 amino acids. J lost 0 bases, V lost 5 bases, and 7 bases had no gene match. DNA for the CDR3: TGCAGCGTTTCTACAGGGGGCGTCCTGAACACTGAAGCTTTCTTT. This encodes CSVSTGGVLNTEAFF.

The chain combines TRBV28 with TRBJ2-3, with 11 positions matching TRBD2. Per germline, CDR1 MDHEN and CDR2 SYDVKM. V dropped 2 bases and J dropped 2; count of bases not matched to a gene: 3. CDR3 size: 16 residues. The CDR3 nucleotides read TGTGCCAGCAGTTTACGACTAGCGGGACTCACAGATACGCAGTATTTT. Protein product: CASSLRLAGLTDTQYF. The full variable domain, in which reference TRBV28 and TRBJ2-3 provide the parts outside the CDR3, is DVKVTQSSRYLVKRTGEKVFLECVQDMDHENMFWYRQDPGLGLRLIYFSYDVKMKEKGDIPEGYSVSREKKERFSLILESASTNQTSMYLCASSLRLAGLTDTQYFGPGTRLTVL.

This chain uses TRBV21-1 with TRBJ1-3; the table names TRBD1, a call not compared with the DNA. TRBV21-1 is a pseudogene. The CDR3 totals 17 residues. The CDR3 here is CASSKEARGLFRHTIYF. The CDR3 DNA follows: TGTGCCAGCAGCAAAGAAGCCAGGGGGCTGTTTAGGCACACCATATATTTT.

The V gene is TRBV11-2, the J gene TRBJ2-7; D is unclear. Trimming took 5 bases from V and 7 from J, leaving 12 bases between them. This CDR3 is 12 amino acids long. Germline V lookup: CDR1 SGHAT, CDR2 FQNNGV. The CDR3 spells CASSPRSREQYF. The CDR3 DNA reads as TGTGCCAGCAGCCCACGTTCGAGAGAGCAGTACTTC. Variable domain in full (rest from reference TRBV11-2 and TRBJ2-7): EAGVAQSPRYKIIEKRQSVAFWCNPISGHATLYWYQQILGQGPKLLIQFQNNGVVDDSQLPKDRFSAERLKGVDSTLKIQPAKLEDSAVYLCASSPRSREQYFGPGTRLTVT.

The chain uses TRBV6-5 and TRBJ2-7, with 8 bases lining up with TRBD2. CDR3 length: 13 amino acids. The V gene end was trimmed by 9 bases and the J gene end by 2 bases; junction bases not matched to a gene: 6. Germline V gives CDR1 MNHEY, CDR2 SVGAGI. The CDR3 protein is CASLRLAPYEQYF. DNA for the CDR3: TGTGCCAGTCTTCGACTAGCGCCCTACGAGCAGTACTTC.

This clone showed up just a few times. The V and J genes are TRBV7-6 and TRBJ2-7; D is possibly TRBD1 (5 bases). The V gene lost 3 bases and the J gene lost 4 bases, with 16 bases spanning the gap. CDR1 is SGHVS and CDR2 is FNYEAQ in the germline V gene. This CDR3 spans 15 amino acids. CDR3 nucleotides: TGTGCCAGCAGCTTGAGGCGCGACAGACAGTACGAGCAGTACTTC. It codes for CASSLRRDRQYEQYF.

In this sample, this clone turned up once. The chain has TRBV7-2 and TRBJ2-5, with D perhaps matching TRBD2 (7 bases). The CDR3 sequence is 15 residues long. V was pared by 0 bases and J by 4 bases, with 12 bases between. Germline CDR1 is SGHTA and CDR2 is FQGNSA. The DNA of the CDR3 is TGTGCCAGCAGCTTAGCGGGGGGGCCCAGAGAGACCCAGTACTTC. Translation: CASSLAGGPRETQYF. Full variable domain (missing parts from reference TRBV7-2 and TRBJ2-5): GAGVSQSPSNKVTEKGKDVELRCDPISGHTALYWYRQSLGQGLEFLIYFQGNSAPDKSGLPSDRFSAERTGGSVSTLTIQRTQQEDSAVYLCASSLAGGPRETQYFGPGTRLLVL.

This chain connects TRBV19 to TRBJ1-3, with D possibly being TRBD1 (6 bases). This CDR3 is 12 amino acids long. V dropped 5 bases and J dropped 8 bases, with 10 bases sitting between them. The germline CDR1 and CDR2 sequences are LNHDA and SQIVND (reference sequence). CDR3 sequence reads: CASSPRTDTIYF. The CDR3 DNA reads TGTGCCAGTAGTCCGAGGACAGACACCATATATTTT. Full variable domain (missing parts from reference TRBV19 and TRBJ1-3): DGGITQSPKYLFRKEGQNVTLSCEQNLNHDAMYWYRQDPGQGLRLIYYSQIVNDFQKGDIAEGYSVSREKKESFPLTVTSAQKNPTAFYLCASSPRTDTIYFGEGSWLTVV.

DNA of the CDR3: TGTGCTAGTGCTCTGACAGGGGCAATCAAAGAGACCCAGTACTTC. Translation: CASALTGAIKETQYF. V is TRBV12-5 and J is TRBJ2-5; 8 bases agree with TRBD1. The trim removed 7 bases at V and 3 bases at J, leaving 10 bases unmatched. There are 15 residues in the CDR3. Per germline, CDR1 LGHNT and CDR2 FRNRAP. The entire variable domain, with the rest obtained from reference TRBV12-5 and TRBJ2-5, is as follows: DARVTQTPRHKVTEMGQEVTMRCQPILGHNTVFWYRQTMMQGLELLAYFRNRAPLDDSGMPKDRFSAEMPDATLATLKIQPSEPRDSAVYFCASALTGAIKETQYFGPGTRLLVL.

The sample holds a few counts of this clone. The same CDR3 also results from other DNA sequences found in this sample. The gene calls are TRBV7-9 and TRBJ1-2; 7 bases align to TRBD1. Germline V gene lookup returns CDR1 SEHNR and CDR2 FQNEAQ (reference sequence). The CDR3 is 16 amino acids. V gave up 1 base and J gave up 5 bases; unmatched junction bases: 10. The CDR3 reads CASSLGPGTALYGYTF. DNA of the CDR3: TGTGCCAGCAGCTTAGGCCCCGGGACAGCATTGTATGGCTACACCTTC. The full variable domain, completed using reference TRBV7-9 and TRBJ1-2, is DTGVSQNPRHKITKRGQNVTFRCDPISEHNRLYWYRQTLGQGPEFLTYFQNEAQLEKSRLLSDRFSAERPKGSFSTLEIQRTEQGDSAMYLCASSLGPGTALYGYTFGSGTRLTVV.